The next 5 T cell receptor beta chains were all read from a single sample in a study of T cell clonality in common variable immunodeficiency. Notes on the study in general: Reportedly, TCR beta sequences from common variable immunodeficiency showed fewer deletions and N-nucleotide insertions.

No cognate antigen is known for these TCRs. Sequenced by immunoSEQ multiplex PCR; TCRdb stores in-frame clones only, minus some. The sample gives 40,000 to 50,000 clones, none seen only once, and the top ten clones hold around 5.8%. Material: peripheral blood mononuclear cells. These receptors originate from a human donor with common variable immunodeficiency.

As regards this clone: Relative to the germline gene, one junction end is altered; a read error may explain this. The DNA ends 3 residues before the CDR3 does, and the rest of the CDR3 is filled in from the germline J gene. The rearrangement links TRBV7-9 to TRBJ2-5; the D is unclear. This CDR3 spans 11 amino acids. In germline, CDR1 is SEHNR, CDR2 FQNEAQ (reference sequence). This CDR3 is CSSSFEETQYF. The DNA read from the CDR3 is TGTTCCAGCAGCTTCGAAGAGACC. The variable domain in full, completed from reference TRBV7-9 and TRBJ2-5, reads DTGVSQNPRHKITKRGQNVTFRCDPISEHNRLYWYRQTLGQGPEFLTYFQNEAQLEKSRLLSDRFSAERPKGSFSTLEIQRTEQGDSAMYLCSSSFEETQYFGPGTRLLVL.

In its sample, this clone was seen many times. The sequenced fragment ends 3 residues before the CDR3 boundary, so the rest is inferred from the germline J gene. V and J are TRBV5-1 and TRBJ2-7; 11 positions agree with TRBD2. V shed 4 bases, J shed 6 bases, and the junction held 15 bases outside the gene matches. Germline V gene lookup returns CDR1 SGHRS and CDR2 YFSETQ. The length of the CDR3 is 17 residues. The chain's CDR3 is CASSAGSSGGANREQYF. The DNA read from the CDR3 is TGCGCCAGCAGCGCCGGGAGTAGCGGGGGGGCGAATCGCGAG.

In its sample, this clone was seen many times. The CDR3 goes on 3 residues after the read ends, and that part is filled in from the germline J gene. The rearrangement joins TRBV20-1 to TRBJ2-5; D is unresolved. CDR1 is DFQATT and CDR2 is SNEGSKA in the germline V gene (reference sequence). This CDR3 comprises 11 residues. V was cut by 6 bases and J by 5 bases, with 10 bases left in between. The CDR3: CSARLGETQYF. Partial CDR3 DNA: TGCAGTGCCCGTTTAGGGGAGACC.

With respect to this clone: The sequenced fragment ends 3 residues before the CDR3 boundary, so the rest is inferred from the germline J gene. The chain joins TRBV7-2 to TRBJ1-1; 10 nucleotides agree with TRBD1. CDR3 length equals 14 residues. The germline CDR1 and CDR2 sequences are SGHTA and FQGNSA. V was clipped by 3 bases and J by 4 bases; unmatched bases: 2. The CDR3 sequence: CASSFRTGGTEAFF. CDR3 DNA (partial): TGTGCCAGCAGCTTCCGGACAGGGGGCACTGAA. Combining the CDR3 with reference TRBV7-2 and TRBJ1-1 gives the whole variable domain GAGVSQSPSNKVTEKGKDVELRCDPISGHTALYWYRQSLGQGLEFLIYFQGNSAPDKSGLPSDRFSAERTGGSVSTLTIQRTQQEDSAVYLCASSFRTGGTEAFFGQGTRLTVV.

On this clone itself: The read halts 3 residues ahead of the CDR3 end, with the missing end drawn from the germline J gene. The chain combines TRBV5-1 with TRBJ2-7; 9 bases line up with TRBD1. Germline values: CDR1 SGHRS, CDR2 YFSETQ. The J segment lost 6 bases and the V segment lost 9 bases, leaving 10 bases of the junction unmatched. This CDR3 is 13 amino acids long. The CDR3 sequence: CANFGTGCFEQYF. The CDR3 bases that were read are TGCGCCAACTTCGGGACAGGGTGTTTCGAG.